One and the same sample provided the 6 T cell receptor beta chains below, sequenced in a study of blood T cell repertoires in COVID-19. The repertoire was sequenced with immunoSEQ multiplex PCR; TCRdb's copy has only in-frame clones and lacks some. This table has 200,000 to 250,000 clones, around nine tenths appearing once. Material for sequencing was peripheral blood. The receptors shown here come from a man aged 18 to 29 with active or convalescent COVID-19.

The chain carries TRBV10-1 and TRBJ2-3, with D tentatively TRBD2 (6 bases). V was clipped by 3 bases and J by 3 bases, with 10 bases between them. CDR1 and CDR2 from the germline V gene are WNHNN and SYGVQD (reference sequence). CDR3 length: 14 amino acids. CDR3 residues: CASSDSRETDTQYF. The CDR3 DNA sequence: TGCGCCAGCAGTGACAGCCGGGAGACAGATACGCAGTATTTT.

Worth noting for this clone: The same CDR3 can be traced to other DNA sequences in this sample. The chain uses TRBV5-5 and TRBJ2-7, with 12 bases that match TRBD2. This CDR3 is 17 amino acids long. CDR1 is SGHKS, CDR2 YYEKEE, per germline (reference sequence). The trim removed 0 bases at V and 3 bases at J, leaving 7 bases unmatched. The CDR3 is CASSLGLAGVHSYEQYF. CDR3 nucleotides: TGTGCCAGCAGCTTGGGACTAGCGGGAGTTCATAGCTACGAGCAGTACTTC.

V and J are TRBV4-2 and TRBJ1-5; 10 bases are shared with TRBD1. J was trimmed by 4 bases and V by 11 bases; bases with no gene match: 8. The CDR3 loop spans 14 amino acids. CDR1 LGHNA and CDR2 YNFKEQ come from the germline V gene. CDR3 region: CASGTGALNQPQHF. The CDR3 nucleotides are TGTGCCTCCGGGACAGGGGCCTTAAATCAGCCCCAGCATTTT.

The chain combines TRBV5-4 with TRBJ2-7, with 10 nucleotides matching TRBD2. V shed 4 bases, J shed 2 bases, and the junction held 15 bases outside the gene matches. The CDR3 is 18 amino acids. Per germline, CDR1 SGHNT and CDR2 YYREEE (reference sequence). CDR3 residues: CASSPQGTTSGNTYEQYF. The CDR3 nucleotides are TGTGCCAGCAGCCCCCAGGGTACTACTAGCGGGAACACCTACGAGCAGTACTTC.

J is TRBJ2-1 and V is TRBV4-2; 11 bases map to TRBD2. Germline V lookup: CDR1 LGHNA, CDR2 YNFKEQ. This CDR3 has 18 amino acids. Germline trimming cut 1 base from V and 9 bases from J; bases unmatched to any gene: 14. This CDR3 reads CASSQGTHSSGGTAEQFF. The CDR3 bases are TGTGCCAGCAGCCAAGGGACCCATTCTAGCGGGGGGACTGCTGAGCAGTTCTTC.

The chain is built from TRBV30 and TRBJ2-5, with 13 positions matching TRBD2. The CDR3 extends over 18 amino acids. V lost 6 bases to trimming and J lost 3 bases; unmatched junction nucleotides: 16. The germline gives CDR1 GTSNPN, CDR2 SVGIG (reference sequence). This CDR3 reads CACSGTSGTQSRKETQYF. CDR3 nucleotides: TGTGCCTGTTCCGGGACTAGCGGGACCCAGAGCCGGAAAGAGACCCAGTACTTC.